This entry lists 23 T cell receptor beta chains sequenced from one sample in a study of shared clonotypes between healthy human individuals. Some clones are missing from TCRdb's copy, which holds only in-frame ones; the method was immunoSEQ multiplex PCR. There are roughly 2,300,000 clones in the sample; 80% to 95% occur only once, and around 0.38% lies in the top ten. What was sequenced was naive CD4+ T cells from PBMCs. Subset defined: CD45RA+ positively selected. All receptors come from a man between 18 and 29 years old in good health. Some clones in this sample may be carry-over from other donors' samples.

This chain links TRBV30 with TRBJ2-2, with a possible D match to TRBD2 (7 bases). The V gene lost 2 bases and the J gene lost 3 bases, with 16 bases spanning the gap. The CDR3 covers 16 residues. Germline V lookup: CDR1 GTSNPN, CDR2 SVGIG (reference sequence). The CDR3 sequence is CAWSISRGRYTGELFF. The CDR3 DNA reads TGTGCCTGGAGTATATCGCGGGGGCGCTACACCGGGGAGCTGTTTTTT.

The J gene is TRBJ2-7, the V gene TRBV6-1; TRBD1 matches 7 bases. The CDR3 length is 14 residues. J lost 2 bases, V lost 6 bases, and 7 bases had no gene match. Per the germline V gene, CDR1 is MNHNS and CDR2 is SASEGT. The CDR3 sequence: CASRSWDRTYEQYF. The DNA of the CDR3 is TGTGCCAGCAGGTCATGGGACAGAACCTACGAGCAGTACTTC.

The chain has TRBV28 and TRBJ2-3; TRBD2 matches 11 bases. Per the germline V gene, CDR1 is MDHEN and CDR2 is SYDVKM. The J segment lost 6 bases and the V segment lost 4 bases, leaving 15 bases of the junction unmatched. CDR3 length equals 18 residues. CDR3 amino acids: CASSSPRLAGGPEDTQYF. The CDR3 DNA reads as TGTGCCAGCAGTTCCCCAAGGTTAGCGGGAGGGCCTGAGGATACGCAGTATTTT.

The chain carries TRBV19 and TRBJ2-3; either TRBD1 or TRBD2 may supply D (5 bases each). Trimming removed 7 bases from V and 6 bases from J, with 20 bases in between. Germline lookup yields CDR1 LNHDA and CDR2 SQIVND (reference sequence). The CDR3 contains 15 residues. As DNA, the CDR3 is TGTGCCAGTAACAAATCGGGACGGGGAGCGGATACGCAGTATTTT. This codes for CASNKSGRGADTQYF.

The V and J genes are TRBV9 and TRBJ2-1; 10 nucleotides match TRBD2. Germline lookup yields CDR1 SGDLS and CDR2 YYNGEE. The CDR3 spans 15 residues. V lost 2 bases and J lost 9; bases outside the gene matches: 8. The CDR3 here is CASSVFSGRASEQFF. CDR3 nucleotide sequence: TGTGCCAGCAGCGTTTTCAGCGGGAGGGCCAGTGAGCAGTTCTTC.

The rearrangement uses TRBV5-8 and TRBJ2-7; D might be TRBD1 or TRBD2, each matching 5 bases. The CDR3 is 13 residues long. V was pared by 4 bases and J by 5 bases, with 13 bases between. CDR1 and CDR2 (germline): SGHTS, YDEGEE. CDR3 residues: CASSLPRGDEQYF. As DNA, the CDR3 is TGTGCCAGCAGCCTCCCCCGGGGCGACGAGCAGTACTTC.

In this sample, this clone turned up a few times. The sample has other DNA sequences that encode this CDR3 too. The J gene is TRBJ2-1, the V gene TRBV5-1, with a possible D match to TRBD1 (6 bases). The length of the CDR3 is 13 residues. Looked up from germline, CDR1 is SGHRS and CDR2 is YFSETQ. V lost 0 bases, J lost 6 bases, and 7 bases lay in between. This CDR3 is CASSLGQANEQFF. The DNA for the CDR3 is TGCGCCAGCAGCTTGGGACAGGCCAATGAGCAGTTCTTC.

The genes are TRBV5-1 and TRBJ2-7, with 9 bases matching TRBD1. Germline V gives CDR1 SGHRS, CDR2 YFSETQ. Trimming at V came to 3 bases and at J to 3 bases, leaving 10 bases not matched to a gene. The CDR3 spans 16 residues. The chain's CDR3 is CASSYQPPGQGYEQYF. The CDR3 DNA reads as TGCGCCAGCAGCTACCAGCCGCCGGGACAGGGCTACGAGCAGTACTTC. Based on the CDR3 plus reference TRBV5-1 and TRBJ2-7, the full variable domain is KAGVTQTPRYLIKTRGQQVTLSCSPISGHRSVSWYQQTPGQGLQFLFEYFSETQRNKGNFPGRFSGRQFSNSRSEMNVSTLELGDSALYLCASSYQPPGQGYEQYFGPGTRLTVT.

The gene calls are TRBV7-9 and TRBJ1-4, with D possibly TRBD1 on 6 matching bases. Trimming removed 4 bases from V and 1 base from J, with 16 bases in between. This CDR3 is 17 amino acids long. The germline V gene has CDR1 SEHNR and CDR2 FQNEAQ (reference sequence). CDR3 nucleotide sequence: TGTGCCAGCAGCTGGAGGGGGACGTTGGAAACTAATGAAAAACTGTTTTTT. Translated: CASSWRGTLETNEKLFF.

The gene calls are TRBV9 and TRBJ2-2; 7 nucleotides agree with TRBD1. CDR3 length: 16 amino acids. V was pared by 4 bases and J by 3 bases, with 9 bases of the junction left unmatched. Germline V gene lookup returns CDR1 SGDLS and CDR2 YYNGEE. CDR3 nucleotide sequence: TGTGCCAGCAGCCCTCGGACAGGTAGATACACCGGGGAGCTGTTTTTT. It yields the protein CASSPRTGRYTGELFF.

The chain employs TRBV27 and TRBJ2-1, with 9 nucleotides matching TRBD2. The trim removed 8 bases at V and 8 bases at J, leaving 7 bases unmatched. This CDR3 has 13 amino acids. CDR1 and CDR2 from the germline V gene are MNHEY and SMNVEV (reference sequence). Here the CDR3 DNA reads TGTGCCAGCTCCAACCTAGCGGGGCATGAGCAGTTCTTC. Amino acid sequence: CASSNLAGHEQFF.

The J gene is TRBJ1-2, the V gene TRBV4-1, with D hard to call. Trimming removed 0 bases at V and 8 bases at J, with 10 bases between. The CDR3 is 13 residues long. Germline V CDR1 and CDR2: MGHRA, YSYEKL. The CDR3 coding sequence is TGCGCCAGCAGCCAAGATAGGGATTTGGGCTACACCTTC. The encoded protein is CASSQDRDLGYTF.

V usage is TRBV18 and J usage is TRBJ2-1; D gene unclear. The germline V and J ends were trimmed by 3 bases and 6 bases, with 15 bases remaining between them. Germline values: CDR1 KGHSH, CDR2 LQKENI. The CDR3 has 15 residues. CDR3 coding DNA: TGTGCCAGCTCACCCATAACTGGCCTTCCCAATGAGCAGTTCTTC. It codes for CASSPITGLPNEQFF.

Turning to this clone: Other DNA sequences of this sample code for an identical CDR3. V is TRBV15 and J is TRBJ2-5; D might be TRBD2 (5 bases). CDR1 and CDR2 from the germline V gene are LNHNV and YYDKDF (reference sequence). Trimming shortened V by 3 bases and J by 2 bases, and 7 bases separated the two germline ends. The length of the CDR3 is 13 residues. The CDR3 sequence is CATSRGRQETQYF. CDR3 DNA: TGTGCCACCAGCAGGGGGAGACAAGAGACCCAGTACTTC.

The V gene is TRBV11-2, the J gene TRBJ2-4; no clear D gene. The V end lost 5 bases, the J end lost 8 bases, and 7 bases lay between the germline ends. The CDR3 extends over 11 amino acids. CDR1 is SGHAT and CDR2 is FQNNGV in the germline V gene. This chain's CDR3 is CASSASYIQYF. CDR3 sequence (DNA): TGTGCCAGCAGCGCTAGTTACATTCAGTACTTC.

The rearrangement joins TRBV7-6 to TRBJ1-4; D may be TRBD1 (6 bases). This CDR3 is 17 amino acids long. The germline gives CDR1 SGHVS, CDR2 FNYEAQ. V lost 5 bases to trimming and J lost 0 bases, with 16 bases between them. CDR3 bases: TGTGCCAGCAGCCCCCGGAACTCAGGGGCAACTAATGAAAAACTGTTTTTT. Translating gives CASSPRNSGATNEKLFF.

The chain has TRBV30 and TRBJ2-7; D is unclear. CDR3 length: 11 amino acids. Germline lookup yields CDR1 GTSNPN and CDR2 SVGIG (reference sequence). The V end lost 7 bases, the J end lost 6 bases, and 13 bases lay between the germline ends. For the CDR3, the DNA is TGTGCCTTTGGGAACACGGGCGAGCAGTACTTC. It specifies CAFGNTGEQYF.

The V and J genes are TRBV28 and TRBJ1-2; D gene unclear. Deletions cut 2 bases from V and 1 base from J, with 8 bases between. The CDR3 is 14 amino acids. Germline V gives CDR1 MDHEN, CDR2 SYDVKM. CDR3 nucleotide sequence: TGTGCCAGCAGTTTAGGGTGGATTAACTATGGCTACACCTTC. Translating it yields CASSLGWINYGYTF.

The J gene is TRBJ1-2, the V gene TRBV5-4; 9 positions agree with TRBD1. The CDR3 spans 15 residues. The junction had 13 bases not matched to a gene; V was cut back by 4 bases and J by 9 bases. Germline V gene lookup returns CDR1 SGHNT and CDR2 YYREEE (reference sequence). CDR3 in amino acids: CASSVRDRALFSYTF. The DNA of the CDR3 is TGTGCCAGCAGCGTCCGGGACAGGGCCTTATTTAGCTACACCTTC.

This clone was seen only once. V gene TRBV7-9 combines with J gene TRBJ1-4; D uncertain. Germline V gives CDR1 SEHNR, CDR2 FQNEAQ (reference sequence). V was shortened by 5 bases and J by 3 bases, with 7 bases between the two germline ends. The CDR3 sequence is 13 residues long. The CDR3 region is CASSPTSNEKLFF. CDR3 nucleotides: TGTGCCAGCAGCCCCACCTCTAATGAAAAACTGTTTTTT.

CDR3 coding DNA: TGCGCCAGCAGCCAAGTCCCAGCAGACTCCTACAATGAGCAGTTCTTC. Its translation is CASSQVPADSYNEQFF. This sequence joins TRBV4-1 and TRBJ2-1, with D unresolved. V was shortened by 1 base and J by 0 bases, with 10 bases between the two germline ends. Looked up from germline, CDR1 is MGHRA and CDR2 is YSYEKL. The CDR3 extends over 16 amino acids.

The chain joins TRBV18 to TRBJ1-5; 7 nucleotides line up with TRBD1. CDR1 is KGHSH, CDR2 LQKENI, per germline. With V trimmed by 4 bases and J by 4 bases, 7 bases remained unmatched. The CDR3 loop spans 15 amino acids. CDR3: CASSLDRVPNQPQHF. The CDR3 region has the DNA TGTGCCAGCTCACTAGACAGGGTCCCAAATCAGCCCCAGCATTTT.

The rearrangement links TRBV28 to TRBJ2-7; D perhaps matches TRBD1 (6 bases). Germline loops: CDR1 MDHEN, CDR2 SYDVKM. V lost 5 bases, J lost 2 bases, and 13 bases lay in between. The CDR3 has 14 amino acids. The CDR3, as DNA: TGTGCCAGCAGTCAATGGACAGCCCCCTACGAGCAGTACTTC. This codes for CASSQWTAPYEQYF.